What follows are 9 T cell receptor beta chains derived from one specimen sequenced in a study of T cell repertoires in cytomegalovirus infection. These TCRs' antigens remain unknown. TCRdb reanalysed the reads using MiXCR and keeps one entry per CDR3 protein. The sample includes fewer than 650,000 distinct CDR3 sequences, about 39% seen only once; the top ten take around 46%. The sample consisted of cultured PBMCs, taken from culture after CMV antigen stimulation. Receptors originate from a human donor in good health (CMV status not recorded). Some clones in this sample may be carry-over from other donors' samples.

Here the CDR3 DNA reads TGCGCCAGCAGCGCCGGACAGACCGAGCAGTACTTC. Translation gives CASSAGQTEQYF. The chain carries TRBV4-3 and TRBJ2-7; the D gene is possibly TRBD1 (6 bases). There are 12 residues in the CDR3. Per germline, CDR1 LGHNA and CDR2 YSLEER. Between the trimmed V and J ends, which lost 5 bases and 6 bases, there was a span of 11 bases.

The chain carries TRBV7-9 and TRBJ1-5; D not certain. Looked up from germline, CDR1 is SEHNR and CDR2 is FQNEAQ (reference sequence). The germline V and J ends were trimmed by 0 bases and 7 bases, with 10 bases remaining between them. The CDR3 consists of 14 residues. The CDR3 DNA reads TGTGCCAGCAGCTTAGCCGGCACTGCGCAGCCCCAGCATTTT. This sequence encodes CASSLAGTAQPQHF.

CDR3 in DNA: TGTGCCAGCAGTGAAGTGGGGTATGGCACCGGGGAGCTGTTTTTT. Its protein is CASSEVGYGTGELFF. J is TRBJ2-2 and V is TRBV2; the D is unclear. This CDR3 comprises 15 residues. CDR1 SNHLY and CDR2 FYNNEI come from the germline V gene. Deletions cut 1 base from V and 4 bases from J, with 10 bases between.

The rearrangement links TRBV7-2 to TRBJ1-1; no firm D call. CDR1 is SGHTA, CDR2 FQGNSA, per germline. V lost 5 bases and J lost 2, with 18 bases in between. The CDR3 sequence is 16 residues long. This chain's CDR3 is CASSLILGPVNTEAFF. CDR3 nucleotides: TGTGCCAGCAGCCTAATTCTCGGACCGGTCAACACTGAAGCTTTCTTT.

This clonotype has a count of ten or more. This chain uses TRBV12-5 with TRBJ1-2; D not certain. The CDR3 has 14 amino acids. The germline V gene has CDR1 LGHNT and CDR2 FRNRAP. Trimming took off 6 bases at V and 6 bases at J, with 17 bases between the two ends. CDR3 sequence reads: CASGQLSGGDGYTF. The DNA for the CDR3 is TGTGCTAGTGGACAATTGTCGGGTGGGGATGGCTACACCTTC.

The table lists this clonotype with a few counts. V gene TRBV25-1 combines with J gene TRBJ1-6; unclear D gene. Germline V gene data show CDR1 as MGHDK and CDR2 as SYGVNS. V gave up 3 bases and J gave up 1 base, with 7 bases separating them. The CDR3 has 15 residues. The CDR3, as DNA: TGTGCCAGCAGTGAGAGGAGTTCCTATAATTCACCCCTCCACTTT. It is translated as CASSERSSYNSPLHF. Full variable domain (remainder filled in from reference TRBV25-1 and TRBJ1-6): EADIYQTPRYLVIGTGKKITLECSQTMGHDKMYWYQQDPGMELHLIHYSYGVNSTEKGDLSSESTVSRIRTEHFPLTLESARPSHTSQYLCASSERSSYNSPLHFGNGTRLTVT.

The V call is TRBV20-1, the J call TRBJ2-5; D may be TRBD2 (5 bases). CDR1 DFQATT and CDR2 SNEGSKA come from the germline V gene (reference sequence). Trimming left V 5 bases short and J 5 bases short, with 15 bases between. This CDR3 has 13 residues. The CDR3 spells CSAPAQGGETQYF. The DNA of the CDR3 is TGCAGTGCTCCAGCCCAAGGCGGGGAGACCCAGTACTTC.

This clonotype has a handful of counts. This chain uses TRBV7-9 with TRBJ1-6; perhaps TRBD1 as D (5 bases). Germline assignment: CDR1 SEHNR and CDR2 FQNEAQ (reference sequence). The CDR3 sequence is 17 residues long. Trimming cost V 1 base and J 4 bases, with 14 bases left between them. This chain's CDR3 is CASSLGMGETYNSPLHF. The CDR3 nucleotides are TGTGCCAGCAGCTTAGGGATGGGGGAAACTTATAATTCACCCCTCCACTTT.

The rearrangement joins TRBV6-1 to TRBJ1-6, with D unclear. V was clipped by 6 bases and J by 8 bases, with 11 bases between them. This CDR3 is built from 13 residues. In germline, CDR1 is MNHNS, CDR2 SASEGT. CDR3 in amino acids: CASRARGDSPLHF. As DNA, the CDR3 is TGTGCCAGCAGGGCCCGGGGAGATTCACCCCTCCACTTT.